One sample yielded the 24 T cell receptor beta chains listed below, sequenced in a study of blood T cell repertoires in COVID-19. Using immunoSEQ multiplex PCR, the repertoire was profiled, and TCRdb retains in-frame clones only, with some absent. The table records 150,000 to 200,000 clones, roughly 83% of them present only once. Sequencing was performed on peripheral blood. The receptors were gathered from a woman aged 60-75 years with acute or convalescent COVID-19.

This clone was seen more than once but under ten times. V is TRBV7-2 and J is TRBJ2-3; 8 nucleotides line up with TRBD2. V lost 6 bases and J lost 3; bases outside the gene matches: 5. The length of the CDR3 is 14 residues. The germline V gene has CDR1 SGHTA and CDR2 FQGNSA. CDR3 sequence (DNA): TGTGCCAGCAGTACCGGGGGGGTTACAGATACGCAGTATTTT. It codes for CASSTGGVTDTQYF.

The chain recombines TRBV19 with TRBJ2-2; 9 bases fit TRBD2. The length of the CDR3 is 16 residues. The ends lost 3 bases at V and 6 bases at J; junction bases unmatched: 8. The V gene's germline CDR1 is LNHDA and CDR2 SQIVND (reference sequence). The CDR3 here is CASSIGAGGPSGELFF. The CDR3 bases are TGTGCCAGTAGTATTGGAGCGGGGGGACCGTCCGGGGAGCTGTTTTTT.

This chain uses TRBV5-1 with TRBJ2-3, with TRBD1 as a possible D gene (5 bases). CDR1 and CDR2 (germline): SGHRS, YFSETQ. The V end lost 0 bases, the J end lost 0 bases, and 11 bases lay between the germline ends. CDR3 length: 16 residues. This chain's CDR3 is CASSLGGITSTDTQYF. The CDR3 coding sequence is TGCGCCAGCAGCTTGGGGGGCATAACTAGCACAGATACGCAGTATTTT.

This clone was seen only once. The rearrangement links TRBV11-2 to TRBJ2-7, with 7 nucleotides matching TRBD1. Per germline, CDR1 SGHAT and CDR2 FQNNGV. V was clipped by 5 bases and J by 0 bases; unmatched bases: 7. This CDR3 is 15 amino acids long. CDR3: CASSQSTGISYEQYF. CDR3 DNA: TGTGCCAGCAGCCAATCGACAGGGATCTCCTACGAGCAGTACTTC.

The chain carries TRBV29-1 and TRBJ1-1, with D maybe TRBD1 (6 bases). Trimming cost V 6 bases and J 0 bases, with 14 bases left between them. The CDR3 has 14 residues. Germline V gives CDR1 SQVTM, CDR2 ANQGSEA. The CDR3 region is CSVSDRFMNTEAFF. The CDR3 coding sequence is TGCAGCGTGTCGGACAGATTCATGAACACTGAAGCTTTCTTT.

This rearrangement joins TRBV7-9 to TRBJ2-2; the match to TRBD2 covers 9 bases. Trimming at V came to 11 bases and at J to 6 bases, leaving 10 bases not matched to a gene. The CDR3 sequence is 14 residues long. Germline-derived CDR1 and CDR2 are SEHNR and FQNEAQ (reference sequence). The CDR3 DNA is TGTGCCGGCCGGAGCGGGGGGCTATCCGGGGAGCTGTTTTTT. Its translation: CAGRSGGLSGELFF.

V gene TRBV3-1 (or the pseudogene TRBV3-2) combines with J gene TRBJ1-2; 7 nucleotides line up with TRBD1. This CDR3 spans 13 amino acids. Per germline, CDR1 LGHDT and CDR2 YNNKEL (reference sequence). The ends lost 6 bases at V and 6 bases at J; junction bases unmatched: 7. CDR3 DNA: TGTGCCAGCAGTCTGACAGGGATGGATGGCTACACCTTC. It specifies CASSLTGMDGYTF.

This clone has a handful of counts. This chain links TRBV19 with TRBJ1-6; the D is unclear. The CDR3 is 17 residues long. Trimming removed 6 bases at V and 4 bases at J, with 19 bases between. Germline loops: CDR1 LNHDA, CDR2 SQIVND (reference sequence). The CDR3 reads CASSTRTVAIYNSPLHF. Here the CDR3 DNA reads TGTGCCAGTAGCACACGGACTGTCGCGATTTATAATTCACCCCTCCACTTT.

The chain joins TRBV7-3 to TRBJ2-5; TRBD1 matches 8 bases. Germline CDR1 is SGHTA and CDR2 is FQGTGA. V lost 0 bases, J lost 5 bases, and 5 bases stayed unmatched. The CDR3 is made up of 15 amino acids. The CDR3 sequence is CASSLTPTGEETQYF. The DNA of the CDR3 is TGTGCCAGCAGCTTAACCCCGACAGGGGAGGAGACCCAGTACTTC.

The chain is built from TRBV11-2 and TRBJ1-2, with a possible D match to TRBD1 (5 bases). Between the trimmed V and J ends, which lost 5 bases and 2 bases, there was a span of 12 bases. CDR3 length: 14 amino acids. The germline gives CDR1 SGHAT, CDR2 FQNNGV. CDR3 coding DNA: TGTGCCAGCAGCCCCCGTGGGGCAAACTATGGCTACACCTTC. Translated, it gives CASSPRGANYGYTF.

The rearrangement joins TRBV5-1 to TRBJ2-5, with TRBD2 identical over 8 bases. Germline CDR1 SGHRS, CDR2 YFSETQ. CDR3 size: 16 residues. The V and J ends lost 5 bases and 4 bases, in that order; junction bases with no gene match: 13. The CDR3 loop reads CASRGGTSGDLETQYF. The CDR3 nucleotides read TGCGCCAGCAGAGGGGGAACTAGCGGTGATTTAGAGACCCAGTACTTC.

The chain has TRBV10-2 and TRBJ1-2; 8 bases fit TRBD1. Germline values: CDR1 WSHSY, CDR2 SAAADI. The junction had 16 bases not matched to a gene; V was cut back by 3 bases and J by 4 bases. CDR3 length: 18 residues. The CDR3: CASSEGLIADRVPYGYTF. CDR3 bases: TGCGCCAGCAGTGAAGGGTTAATAGCGGACAGGGTGCCCTATGGCTACACCTTC.

The chain links TRBV27 to TRBJ1-2; 7 bases are shared with TRBD1. Losses at the gene ends were 0 bases for V and 11 bases for J; bases not matched to a gene: 15. Germline V CDR1 and CDR2: MNHEY, SMNVEV (reference sequence). CDR3 size: 16 residues. The CDR3 bases are TGTGCCAGCAGTTTATCGAACCGACAGGGCCACGTTGAATACACCTTC. Translating it yields CASSLSNRQGHVEYTF.

This chain joins TRBV6-1 and TRBJ1-6; 7 bases line up with TRBD1. The CDR3 runs to 15 residues. V lost 3 bases, J lost 11 bases, and 10 bases stayed unmatched. From germline, CDR1 is MNHNS and CDR2 SASEGT. CDR3: CASSEATTGTAPLHF. The CDR3, as DNA: TGTGCCAGCAGTGAGGCCACGACAGGGACGGCACCCCTCCACTTT.

The chain joins TRBV30 to TRBJ2-6; TRBD1 is a possible D gene (5 bases). The CDR3 consists of 16 residues. Germline CDR1 and CDR2: GTSNPN and SVGIG (reference sequence). Trimming pared 0 bases from V and 5 bases from J, leaving 14 bases between. CDR3 loop: CAWSVIWTPWANVLTF. The CDR3 region has the DNA TGTGCCTGGAGTGTTATCTGGACACCTTGGGCCAACGTCCTGACTTTC.

The chain recombines TRBV7-6 with TRBJ2-3, with 8 bases identical to TRBD2. From germline, CDR1 is SGHVS and CDR2 FNYEAQ. With 4 bases clipped from V and 0 bases from J, the junction kept 6 bases outside the gene matches. CDR3 length: 16 amino acids. The CDR3 reads CASSSTPGGSTDTQYF. As DNA, the CDR3 is TGTGCCAGCAGCTCGACTCCGGGGGGGAGCACAGATACGCAGTATTTT.

The chain couples TRBV4-2 to TRBJ2-1; D is uncertain. The CDR3 spans 17 residues. Germline assignment: CDR1 LGHNA and CDR2 YNFKEQ. Trimming left V 2 bases short and J 0 bases short, with 14 bases between. Written as DNA, the CDR3 is TGTGCCAGCAGCCAATTCGGTGTGGTAAGCTCCTACAATGAGCAGTTCTTC. It encodes CASSQFGVVSSYNEQFF.

This chain joins TRBV12-3 or TRBV12-4 and TRBJ2-3, with D perhaps TRBD1 (6 bases). Trimming removed 7 bases from V and 5 bases from J, with 13 bases in between. CDR3 length equals 13 residues. CDR3 sequence reads: CASTLAGVDTQYF. The CDR3 DNA follows: TGTGCCAGCACCCTGGCAGGGGTAGATACGCAGTATTTT.

The CDR3 loop is CASSLAGGPNQGDTQYF. The CDR3 DNA follows: TGTGCCAGCAGCTTAGCGGGGGGGCCGAACCAGGGAGATACGCAGTATTTT. The rearrangement joins TRBV7-2 to TRBJ2-3, with D perhaps matching TRBD2 (7 bases). Between the trimmed V and J ends, which lost 0 bases and 5 bases, there was a span of 18 bases. The CDR3 contains 17 residues. Per germline, CDR1 SGHTA and CDR2 FQGNSA.

This chain links TRBV21-1 with TRBJ2-3; TRBD1 is taken as the D call from the table, unchecked against the DNA. TRBV21-1 is described as a pseudogene. This CDR3 comprises 14 residues. CDR3 amino acids: CATKRDRGTDTQYF. The CDR3 DNA reads TGTGCCACCAAACGGGACAGGGGAACAGATACGCAGTATTTT.

The chain carries TRBV2 and TRBJ2-1; TRBD2 is a possible D gene (7 bases). Germline CDR1 is SNHLY and CDR2 is FYNNEI. With 5 bases removed from V and 7 bases from J, the gap between germline ends came to 21 bases. CDR3 length equals 16 residues. CDR3 DNA sequence: TGTGCCAGCAGTCCCCGGGGCGGGGGCCTGGGTAATGAGCAGTTCTTC. Protein sequence: CASSPRGGGLGNEQFF.

This sequence joins TRBV29-1 and TRBJ2-7; D is possibly TRBD1 (5 bases). Germline V gene data show CDR1 as SQVTM and CDR2 as ANQGSEA. This CDR3 spans 12 amino acids. Trimming cost V 3 bases and J 2 bases, with 8 bases left between them. The CDR3 sequence is CSVEAGTYEQYF. CDR3 DNA sequence: TGCAGCGTTGAGGCAGGGACCTACGAGCAGTACTTC.

This clone was seen once. V and J are TRBV7-8 and TRBJ2-7, with 7 nucleotides matching TRBD2. This CDR3 region has 14 residues. Germline CDR1 is SGHVS and CDR2 is FQNEAQ. Germline trimming cut 3 bases from V and 4 bases from J; bases unmatched to any gene: 6. The CDR3 loop is CASSLGGSLYEQYF. For the CDR3, the DNA is TGTGCCAGCAGCTTGGGGGGGAGCTTGTACGAGCAGTACTTC.

The rearrangement uses TRBV5-6 and TRBJ1-6; a weak D match, TRBD1 (5 bases). There are 15 residues in the CDR3. V lost 0 bases and J lost 10, with 14 bases in between. CDR1 is SGHDT, CDR2 YYEEEE, per germline. For the CDR3, the DNA is TGTGCCAGCAGCTTGGGGGGGAGCGGGGACTCACCCCTCCACTTT. Translated, it gives CASSLGGSGDSPLHF.